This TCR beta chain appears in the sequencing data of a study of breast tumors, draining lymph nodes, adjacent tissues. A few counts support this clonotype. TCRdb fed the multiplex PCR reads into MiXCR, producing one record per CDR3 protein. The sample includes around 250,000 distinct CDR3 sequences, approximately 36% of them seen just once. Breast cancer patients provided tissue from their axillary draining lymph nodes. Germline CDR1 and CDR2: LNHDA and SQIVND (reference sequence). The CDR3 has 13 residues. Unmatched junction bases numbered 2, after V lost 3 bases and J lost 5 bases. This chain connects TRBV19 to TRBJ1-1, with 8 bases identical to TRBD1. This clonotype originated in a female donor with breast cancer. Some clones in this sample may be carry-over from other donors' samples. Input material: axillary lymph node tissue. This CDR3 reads CASSMQGATEAFF. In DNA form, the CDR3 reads TGTGCCAGTAGTATGCAGGGGGCAACTGAAGCTTTCTTT.